This T cell receptor (beta chain) was identified in a study of OX40 agonist ivuxolimab in advanced cancers. Study in general: Patients were infused with ivuxolimab every 2 weeks at 0.01 to 10 mg/kg.

In the case of this clone: The antigen remains unidentified.

Overall study findings and caveats: Clonal expansion in partial responders at 0.1-3.0 mg/kg ranked among the lowest.

Generated by immunoSEQ multiplex PCR, the TCRdb table keeps only in-frame clones and is missing some. The sample includes some 41,000 clones, about 83% seen only once; the top ten take around 40%. If patients had autoimmune disease history or systemic immunosuppression, they were excluded. Peripheral blood came from all dose cohorts at three timepoints. The receptor was derived from an adult with an advanced solid tumor such as melanoma, head and neck, liver or kidney cancer. The source was CD4+ or CD8+ T cells sorted from blood, collected in a trial of the OX40 agonist ivuxolimab.

The CDR3 DNA sequence: TGTGCCAGCAGTGCCCGGGACATTGGCAATCAGCCCCAGCATTTT. Protein sequence: CASSARDIGNQPQHF. This sequence joins TRBV2 and TRBJ1-5; tentatively, D is TRBD1 (6 bases). The CDR3 spans 15 residues. Germline lookup yields CDR1 SNHLY and CDR2 FYNNEI. Trimming removed 4 bases from V and 2 bases from J, with 12 bases in between.